This is a list of T cell receptor beta chains from one sample in a study of T cells in Graves' hyperthyroidism and ophthalmopathy. TCRdb fed the multiplex PCR reads into MiXCR, producing one record per CDR3 protein. In the table there are 250,000 to 300,000 distinct CDR3 sequences, approximately 18% of which are singletons. The sequenced sample was blood. These receptors originate from a man aged 45-65 years with Graves' ophthalmopathy. CDR3s include the opening cysteine and the closing phenylalanine or tryptophan. Each record gives: V gene, CDR3 length, clone size, J gene, D gene, CDR3 DNA, CDR3 protein. A D gene is named only where the DNA matches it firmly. The size of a clone is reported for some rows only, either as once, few or many, or as a class for expanded clones.

>TRBV30|12|many|TRBJ1-1|.
TGTGCCTGGAATTTGGAACACACTGAAGCTTTCTTT
CAWNLEHTEAFF
>TRBV15|15|few|TRBJ1-5|.
TGTGCCACCAGCAGGACTAGTGACAGCAATCAGCCCCAGCATTTT
CATSRTSDSNQPQHF
>TRBV12-3/TRBV12-4|14|.|TRBJ2-7|TRBD2
TGTGCCAGCAGCTTACTAGCGGGTAAGAACGAGCAGTACTTC
CASSLLAGKNEQYF
>TRBV5-5|16|few|TRBJ2-1|TRBD1
TGTGCCAGCAGGGACAACAGGGGTAGCTCCTACAATGAGCAGTTCTTC
CASRDNRGSSYNEQFF
>TRBV7-3|19|many|TRBJ2-2|TRBD2
TGTGCCAGCAGCTTACTTGGCCTAGCGGGCTTCGCGAACACCGGGGAGCTGTTTTTT
CASSLLGLAGFANTGELFF
>TRBV7-3|15|few|TRBJ2-1|TRBD1
TGTGCCAGCAGCTTGTTCCGGGACAGCTACAATGAGCAGTTCTTC
CASSLFRDSYNEQFF
>TRBV18|16|.|TRBJ1-2|TRBD1
TGTGCCAGCTCACCGACAGGGGCAGGTTCCAACTATGGCTGCACCTTC
CASSPTGAGSNYGCTF
>TRBV11-2|16|few|TRBJ2-7|TRBD2
TGTGCCAGCAGCTCCCGAGCGGGAGGGCAGTTCCACGAGCAGTACTTC
CASSSRAGGQFHEQYF
>TRBV18|20|few|TRBJ2-1|TRBD2
TGTGCCAGCTCACCCCCTGGACTAGCGGGAGGCCCGAGCTCCTACAATGAGCAGTTCTTC
CASSPPGLAGGPSSYNEQFF
>TRBV28|17|many|TRBJ2-7|TRBD2
TGTGCCAGCCCCGGTGGGAGGACGCGGGAGGGCCACCACGAGCAGTACTTC
CASPGGRTREGHHEQYF
>TRBV20-1|13|few|TRBJ2-7|TRBD2
TGCAGTGCTCCGCGGGAGGCCCTACGCGAGCAGTACTTC
CSAPREALREQYF
>TRBV5-1|14|few|TRBJ1-2|TRBD1
TGCGCCAGCAGCCGGGACAGGGGAAGTGAAGGCTACACCTTC
CASSRDRGSEGYTF
>TRBV12-3/TRBV12-4|15|.|TRBJ2-1|TRBD2
TGTGCCAGCACCCCTAGCGGGAGAGGGTACAATGAGCAGTTCTTC
CASTPSGRGYNEQFF
>TRBV10-2|14|.|TRBJ2-7|TRBD1
TGCGCCGGACCCGGGACAGGGCGCCCCCCGGAGCAGTACTTC
CAGPGTGRPPEQYF
>TRBV25-1|12|.|TRBJ2-3|.
TGTGCCAGCAGTGACAGGGCAGATACGCAGTATTTT
CASSDRADTQYF
>TRBV12-3/TRBV12-4|15|many|TRBJ1-2|TRBD1
TGTGCCAGCGGAGACAGGGAAATGTTTGGCTATGGCTACACCTTC
CASGDREMFGYGYTF
>TRBV5-4|15|many|TRBJ2-5|.
TGTGCCAGCAGCTTGAAGACTGAGTACCAAGAGACCCAGTACTTC
CASSLKTEYQETQYF
>TRBV18|16|many|TRBJ1-1|.
TGTGCCAGCTCACCGGAGTACAGGGAAACTTTCACTGAAGCTTTCTTT
CASSPEYRETFTEAFF
>TRBV10-1|15|.|TRBJ1-3|.
TGCGCCAGCAGACCAACAGGGATGGGAGGAAACACCATATATTTT
CASRPTGMGGNTIYF
>TRBV30|12|many|TRBJ2-7|.
TGTGCCTGCTATGTGCCTCCTACGAAGCAGTACTTC
CACYVPPTKQYF
>TRBV27|15|once|TRBJ2-1|TRBD2
TGTGCCAGCAGTTTCGGGACTAGCGGGTACAATGAGCAGTTCTTC
CASSFGTSGYNEQFF
>TRBV9|16|.|TRBJ2-7|.
TGTGCCAGCAGCGATCGAGTGGGCAGTCCCACCTACGAGCAGTACTTC
CASSDRVGSPTYEQYF
>TRBV3-1|14|many|TRBJ2-1|.
TGTGCCAGCAGCCCCCGTGTCCTCTACAATGAGCAGTTCTTC
CASSPRVLYNEQFF
>TRBV6-6|14|few|TRBJ2-7|TRBD2
TGTGCCAGCAGTTACGGGCTAGCGGCCTACGAGCAGTACTTC
CASSYGLAAYEQYF
>TRBV29-1|13|.|TRBJ2-2|TRBD2
TGCAGCGTTAGCATAGCGGGAGCCGGGGAGCTGTTTTTT
CSVSIAGAGELFF
>TRBV11-2|14|many|TRBJ2-7|.
TGTGCCAGCAGCTTAGGATCCGTACTAAGGGAGCAGTACTTC
CASSLGSVLREQYF
>TRBV19|15|few|TRBJ1-2|.
TGTGCCAGTAGTTGGGACCCCACGGCAAACTATGGCTACACCTTC
CASSWDPTANYGYTF
>TRBV28|14|.|TRBJ1-4|TRBD1
TGTGCCAGCAGTCACAGGGGGCGCCCGGAAAAACTGTTTTTT
CASSHRGRPEKLFF
>TRBV27|15|.|TRBJ2-4|TRBD1
TGTGCCAGCAGTTCACCACTACGGACAGGGAGCATTCAGTACTTC
CASSSPLRTGSIQYF
>TRBV2|13|many|TRBJ1-2|.
TGTGCCAGCAGTGCAGGGACTAACTATGGCTACACCTTC
CASSAGTNYGYTF
>TRBV10-3|10|.|TRBJ2-7|.
TGTGCCATCGGTACAGCCGTGCAGTACTTC
CAIGTAVQYF
>TRBV20-1|13|many|TRBJ2-7|.
TGCAGTGCCGAGGGCGGGTCATCCTACGAGCAGTACTTC
CSAEGGSSYEQYF
>TRBV2|13|many|TRBJ2-2|TRBD1
TGTGCCAGCAATCCCACAGGGGGCGGGGAGCTGTTTTTT
CASNPTGGGELFF
>TRBV7-8|15|many|TRBJ1-1|TRBD1
TGTGCCAGCAGCTTATCGCAGGGGGAGGTCACTGAAGCTTTCTTT
CASSLSQGEVTEAFF
>TRBV9|14|.|TRBJ2-2|.
TGTGCCAGCAGCGTAACTCCGACGTCCAAGGAGCTGTTTTTT
CASSVTPTSKELFF
>TRBV12-3/TRBV12-4|13|.|TRBJ2-1|.
TGTGCCAGCCTAGGGGCGAGCAACAATGAGCAGTTCTTC
CASLGASNNEQFF
>TRBV12-3/TRBV12-4|13|.|TRBJ1-5|.
TGTGCCAGCAGGAGTGGTGGGATTCAGCCCCAGCATTTT
CASRSGGIQPQHF
>TRBV6-1|15|.|TRBJ1-1|TRBD1
TGTGCCAGCAGTGACACAGGGGGCGCGAGGACTGAAGCTTTCTTT
CASSDTGGARTEAFF